These 26 T cell receptor beta chains were all obtained from the same sample, sequenced in a study of T cell changes during pregnancy in multiple sclerosis. Assay: immunoSEQ multiplex PCR; the TCRdb copy retains only in-frame clones and omits some. This table has around 31,000 clones, 70% to 90% appearing once. The source material was CD4+ T cells from peripheral blood mononuclear cells, sampled in the first trimester of pregnancy. These receptors all come from a female donor in good health, enrolled as a control in a pregnancy study.

V is TRBV30 and J is TRBJ1-6; D perhaps matches TRBD1 (6 bases). Germline assignment: CDR1 GTSNPN and CDR2 SVGIG (reference sequence). V lost 5 bases and J lost 4, with 12 bases in between. The CDR3 totals 14 residues. The CDR3 coding sequence is TGTGCCTGGCACGGGACACGTTATAATTCACCCCTCCACTTT. Amino acids: CAWHGTRYNSPLHF.

The J gene is TRBJ1-4, the V gene TRBV25-1; 9 bases align to TRBD1. CDR1 is MGHDK and CDR2 is SYGVNS in the germline V gene. After removal of 1 base from V and 5 bases from J, the junction contained 5 bases not matched to a gene. The CDR3 extends over 16 amino acids. For the CDR3, the DNA is TGTGCCAGCAGTGAATTCTCTGGGACAGGGAATGAAAAACTGTTTTTT. Its translation is CASSEFSGTGNEKLFF.

The V and J genes are TRBV27 and TRBJ1-4, with TRBD1 as a possible D gene (5 bases). The ends were cut back, 6 bases at V and 1 base at J, with 21 bases in the middle. The CDR3 length is 18 residues. Germline lookup yields CDR1 MNHEY and CDR2 SMNVEV (reference sequence). Written as DNA, the CDR3 is TGTGCCAGCAGCCTCTTCTCGGTGCAGGGTGGAACTAATGAAAAACTGTTTTTT. Its protein is CASSLFSVQGGTNEKLFF.

This chain connects TRBV30 to TRBJ2-5, with 10 bases matching TRBD2. The CDR3 sequence is 14 residues long. Trimming took 5 bases from V and 4 from J; bases not matched to a gene: 7. CDR1 is GTSNPN and CDR2 is SVGIG in the germline V gene (reference sequence). CDR3 in DNA: TGTGCCTGGCCACCCGGGACTAGCGTAGAGACCCAGTACTTC. This gives the protein CAWPPGTSVETQYF.

The chain recombines TRBV19 with TRBJ1-2, with a weak D call TRBD1 (5 bases). Trimming pared 6 bases from V and 4 bases from J, leaving 27 bases between. Germline loops: CDR1 LNHDA, CDR2 SQIVND (reference sequence). This CDR3 has 18 amino acids. The CDR3 is CASRLKSGVFDPLYGYTF. CDR3 nucleotides: TGTGCCAGTAGACTAAAATCGGGGGTTTTTGACCCCCTCTATGGCTACACCTTC.

The V and J genes are TRBV30 and TRBJ2-1, with 7 positions matching TRBD1. The CDR3 contains 13 residues. The junction had 8 bases not matched to a gene; V was cut back by 3 bases and J by 9 bases. The V gene's germline CDR1 is GTSNPN and CDR2 SVGIG (reference sequence). The CDR3 is CAWSGTGATEQFF. CDR3 coding DNA: TGTGCCTGGAGCGGAACAGGGGCGACTGAGCAGTTCTTC.

J is TRBJ1-2 and V is TRBV7-2; D unresolved. The V gene lost 2 bases and the J gene lost 4 bases, with 8 bases spanning the gap. The germline CDR1 and CDR2 sequences are SGHTA and FQGNSA. The CDR3 is 13 amino acids. The CDR3, as DNA: TGTGCCAGCAGCTTAACCCAGGCCTATGGCTACACCTTC. It yields the protein CASSLTQAYGYTF.

This rearrangement joins TRBV7-3 to TRBJ2-2; unclear D gene. The CDR3 spans 15 residues. Germline CDR1 SGHTA, CDR2 FQGTGA. V lost 4 bases and J lost 3, with 12 bases in between. CDR3 nucleotide sequence: TGTGCCAGCAGCTCTTTAATTCTTCACACCGGGGAGCTGTTTTTT. Protein: CASSSLILHTGELFF.

This clone was observed a single time. The rearrangement uses TRBV12-5 and TRBJ1-1, with D hard to call. The CDR3 contains 12 residues. V was trimmed by 2 bases and J by 2 bases, leaving 3 bases between them. Germline V gives CDR1 LGHNT, CDR2 FRNRAP. The CDR3 nucleotides read TGTGCTAGTGGTTTGCGTAACACTGAAGCTTTCTTT. It is translated as CASGLRNTEAFF.

The chain is built from TRBV4-3 and TRBJ2-5; 7 positions agree with TRBD2. Germline V gene lookup returns CDR1 LGHNA and CDR2 YSLEER. Germline trimming cut 0 bases from V and 5 bases from J; bases unmatched to any gene: 12. This CDR3 contains 17 residues. Written as DNA, the CDR3 is TGCGCCAGCAGCCAAGATTGGGGGGGTCCTCTCGGGGAGACCCAGTACTTC. Amino acids: CASSQDWGGPLGETQYF.

The J gene is TRBJ2-1, the V gene TRBV5-6; TRBD1 is a possible D gene (5 bases). V lost 7 bases, J lost 7 bases, and 12 bases lay in between. The CDR3 contains 12 residues. CDR1 and CDR2 from the germline V gene are SGHDT and YYEEEE. CDR3 protein: CASRRQRNEQFF. DNA for the CDR3: TGTGCCAGCCGGAGACAGCGAAATGAGCAGTTCTTC.

The chain carries TRBV19 and TRBJ2-5, with 9 bases that match TRBD1. V lost 7 bases, J lost 5 bases, and 8 bases stayed unmatched. The length of the CDR3 is 14 residues. Germline V lookup: CDR1 LNHDA, CDR2 SQIVND (reference sequence). This CDR3 reads CASTQRQGDETQYF. DNA for the CDR3: TGTGCCAGTACCCAAAGACAGGGGGATGAGACCCAGTACTTC.

This clone has a single count. The rearrangement links TRBV19 to TRBJ1-5; a possible D gene is TRBD1 (6 bases). The CDR3 runs to 13 residues. V lost 8 bases, J lost 4 bases, and 12 bases lay in between. Germline V gene lookup returns CDR1 LNHDA and CDR2 SQIVND (reference sequence). The CDR3 is CASSGTLNQPQHF. In DNA, the CDR3 is TGTGCCAGTTCCGGGACACTTAATCAGCCCCAGCATTTT.

This clone showed up just a few times. This chain connects TRBV6-5 to TRBJ1-2, with 9 bases aligning to TRBD1. The CDR3 is made up of 14 amino acids. CDR1 and CDR2 from the germline V gene are MNHEY and SVGAGI. V was clipped by 5 bases and J by 6 bases; unmatched bases: 7. CDR3 sequence (DNA): TGTGCCAGCAGTGATCGTTGGACAGGGGATGGCTACACCTTC. The encoded protein is CASSDRWTGDGYTF.

This clone has a handful of counts. The chain combines TRBV5-6 with TRBJ2-1; D gene ambiguous. Trimming left V 2 bases short and J 9 bases short, with 15 bases between. Germline V gene sequence: CDR1 SGHDT, CDR2 YYEEEE. CDR3 size: 14 residues. For the CDR3, the DNA is TGTGCCAGCAGCTTCGGTTCAGGTAGTGGTGAGCAGTTCTTC. This encodes CASSFGSGSGEQFF.

The gene calls are TRBV10-3 and TRBJ1-1; TRBD1 agrees at 8 bases. CDR1 and CDR2 from the germline V gene are ENHRY and SYGVKD. The CDR3 consists of 13 residues. Trimming cost V 6 bases and J 4 bases; bases outside gene matches: 4. CDR3 residues: CAISNRGSTEAFF. Written as DNA, the CDR3 is TGTGCCATCAGCAACAGGGGGAGCACTGAAGCTTTCTTT.

This sequence joins TRBV5-1 and TRBJ2-1; 7 bases are a match to TRBD2. Germline lookup yields CDR1 SGHRS and CDR2 YFSETQ. V lost 7 bases to trimming and J lost 3 bases; unmatched junction nucleotides: 7. The CDR3 totals 14 residues. CDR3 nucleotide sequence: TGCGCCAGCTCCCGGGACTACGACTACAATGAGCAGTTCTTC. This translates into CASSRDYDYNEQFF.

The gene calls are TRBV14 and TRBJ1-2, with D unclear. The V gene lost 1 base and the J gene lost 4 bases, with 16 bases spanning the gap. The germline V gene encodes CDR1 SGHDN and CDR2 FVKESK. CDR3 length: 16 amino acids. CDR3 in amino acids: CASSQVGRLKLYGYTF. In DNA form, the CDR3 reads TGTGCCAGCAGCCAAGTTGGAAGACTTAAACTCTATGGCTACACCTTC.

V is TRBV29-1 and J is TRBJ1-1; 8 positions match TRBD1. There are 11 residues in the CDR3. V was clipped by 7 bases and J by 6 bases; unmatched bases: 4. Looked up from germline, CDR1 is SQVTM and CDR2 is ANQGSEA. This CDR3 reads CSGTGGAEAFF. The CDR3 coding sequence is TGCAGCGGAACAGGGGGAGCTGAAGCTTTCTTT.

The V and J genes are TRBV7-2 and TRBJ2-3, with D unresolved. With 2 bases removed from V and 2 bases from J, the gap between germline ends came to 8 bases. The V gene's germline CDR1 is SGHTA and CDR2 FQGNSA. The CDR3 runs 14 residues. The CDR3 protein is CASSLSYYTDTQYF. The CDR3 nucleotides read TGTGCCAGCAGCTTATCTTACTACACAGATACGCAGTATTTT.

The chain uses TRBV10-3 and TRBJ1-1; 9 bases are shared with TRBD1. J gave up 5 bases and V 9 bases, and 10 bases lay outside the gene matches. Germline lookup yields CDR1 ENHRY and CDR2 SYGVKD. The CDR3 loop spans 14 amino acids. The CDR3 nucleotides are TGTGCCATTGGTGAAGGGACAGGGAGGACTGAAGCTTTCTTT. Amino acid sequence: CAIGEGTGRTEAFF.

This chain connects TRBV7-2 to TRBJ1-2, with TRBD1 matching over 7 bases. The germline V gene encodes CDR1 SGHTA and CDR2 FQGNSA. CDR3 size: 15 residues. V lost 4 bases, J lost 4 bases, and 9 bases stayed unmatched. CDR3 coding DNA: TGTGCCAGCAGCTCTACAGGGGTTTTTGGCTATGGCTACACCTTC. Residues: CASSSTGVFGYGYTF.

V gene TRBV4-3 combines with J gene TRBJ2-3, with 9 bases aligning to TRBD2. Unmatched junction bases numbered 7, after V lost 0 bases and J lost 3 bases. CDR1 LGHNA and CDR2 YSLEER come from the germline V gene. This CDR3 region has 17 residues. The chain's CDR3 is CASSQEWASGETDTQYF. In nucleotides, the CDR3 is TGCGCCAGCAGCCAAGAGTGGGCTAGCGGGGAAACAGATACGCAGTATTTT.

The chain employs TRBV18 and TRBJ2-7, with a tentative D call TRBD2 (6 bases). Trimming cost V 2 bases and J 1 base, with 12 bases left between them. CDR3 size: 15 residues. CDR1 is KGHSH, CDR2 LQKENI, per germline. CDR3 sequence (DNA): TGTGCCAGCTCACCAGTTAGGGAGGTGTCCTACGAGCAGTACTTC. Translation gives CASSPVREVSYEQYF.

The chain joins TRBV15 to TRBJ2-7, with 7 bases fitting TRBD1. Trimming took 4 bases from V and 2 from J; bases not matched to a gene: 5. CDR1 is LNHNV, CDR2 YYDKDF, per germline (reference sequence). This CDR3 is 14 amino acids long. The CDR3 DNA sequence: TGTGCCACCAGCACTAGACAGGGTACCTACGAGCAGTACTTC. Protein: CATSTRQGTYEQYF.

The V and J genes are TRBV5-8 and TRBJ1-1, with TRBD1 matching 8 bases. Germline CDR1 is SGHTS and CDR2 is YDEGEE. This CDR3 is built from 15 residues. V gave up 4 bases and J gave up 1 base; unmatched junction bases: 6. CDR3 DNA: TGTGCCAGCAGCAGGACAGGGATAGAGAACACTGAAGCTTTCTTT. Protein: CASSRTGIENTEAFF.